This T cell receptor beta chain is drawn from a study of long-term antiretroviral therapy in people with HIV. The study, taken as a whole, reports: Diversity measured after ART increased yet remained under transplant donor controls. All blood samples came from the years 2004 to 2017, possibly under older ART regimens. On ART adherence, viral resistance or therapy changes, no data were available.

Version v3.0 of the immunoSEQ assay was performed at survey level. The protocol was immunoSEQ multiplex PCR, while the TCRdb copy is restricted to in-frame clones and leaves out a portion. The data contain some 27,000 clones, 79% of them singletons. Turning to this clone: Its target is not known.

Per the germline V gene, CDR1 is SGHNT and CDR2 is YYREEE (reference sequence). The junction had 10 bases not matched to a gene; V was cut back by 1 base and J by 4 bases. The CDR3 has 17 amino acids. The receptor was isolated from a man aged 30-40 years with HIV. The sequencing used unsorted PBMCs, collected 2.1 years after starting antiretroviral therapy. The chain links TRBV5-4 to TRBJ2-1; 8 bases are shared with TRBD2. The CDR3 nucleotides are TGTGCCAGCAGCTTGCCCGGCGGGAGGAGTTTTTACAATGAGCAGTTCTTC. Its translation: CASSLPGGRSFYNEQFF.